A single sample is the source of the 26 T cell receptor beta chains below, sequenced in a study of CD8 T cells in Susac syndrome. An amount of RNA that ranged from roughly 0.45 to 1 ug was reverse transcribed with random hexamers. TCRdb independently ran MiXCR on the immunoSEQ multiplex PCR reads; one entry per CDR3 protein. The sample has 150,000 to 200,000 distinct CDR3 sequences, roughly 94% seen once. Source material: CD4+ T cells from PBMCs. The receptor set was obtained from a human donor with Susac syndrome.

The chain combines TRBV25-1 with TRBJ2-1; maybe TRBD2 (6 bases). Germline loops: CDR1 MGHDK, CDR2 SYGVNS. The CDR3 runs to 15 residues. V lost 7 bases, J lost 0 bases, and 13 bases lay in between. DNA for the CDR3: TGTGCCAGCAATCCCCGGGAGAGCTCCTACAATGAGCAGTTCTTC. As protein: CASNPRESSYNEQFF.

This clonotype was detected only once. The rearrangement joins TRBV29-1 to TRBJ1-1, with D hard to call. The V gene lost 4 bases and the J gene lost 11 bases, with 11 bases spanning the gap. Germline V gene lookup returns CDR1 SQVTM and CDR2 ANQGSEA. CDR3 length: 10 residues. In DNA form, the CDR3 reads TGCAGCGTTGCAGCAACGACGGCTTTCTTT. This codes for CSVAATTAFF.

This clonotype was counted a single time. J is TRBJ2-2 and V is TRBV7-2; TRBD2 agrees at 9 bases. The V and J ends lost 1 base and 6 bases, in that order; junction bases with no gene match: 9. This CDR3 has 17 residues. Germline V gene data show CDR1 as SGHTA and CDR2 as FQGNSA. CDR3 DNA sequence: TGTGCCAGCAGCTTAGGGGGGGCGAGACTAGCGGCCGGGGAGCTGTTTTTT. Its protein is CASSLGGARLAAGELFF.

The CDR3 sequence is CSAREEHEKLFF. CDR3 nucleotide sequence: TGCAGTGCTAGAGAGGAACACGAAAAACTGTTTTTT. The J gene is TRBJ1-4, the V gene TRBV20-1; D gene ambiguous. This CDR3 contains 12 residues. Trimming removed 0 bases at V and 8 bases at J, with 7 bases between. Germline CDR1 is DFQATT and CDR2 is SNEGSKA (reference sequence).

The V call is TRBV9, the J call TRBJ1-2; 7 nucleotides align to TRBD1. V gave up 3 bases and J gave up 8 bases; unmatched junction bases: 16. The CDR3 sequence is 16 residues long. Germline CDR1 and CDR2: SGDLS and YYNGEE. In DNA form, the CDR3 reads TGTGCCAGCAGCGCCGACCTGGCAGGGGGTTCGGGGGGCTACACCTTC. It is translated as CASSADLAGGSGGYTF.

The V and J genes are TRBV20-1 and TRBJ1-5; 8 bases are shared with TRBD1. Trimming took 4 bases from V and 4 from J; bases not matched to a gene: 6. CDR1 is DFQATT and CDR2 is SNEGSKA in the germline V gene (reference sequence). The CDR3 length is 14 residues. CDR3 residues: CSATQGTGNQPQHF. The CDR3 coding sequence is TGCAGTGCTACCCAGGGGACAGGAAATCAGCCCCAGCATTTT.

The rearrangement uses TRBV4-3 and TRBJ2-7; D uncertain. With 4 bases removed from V and 2 bases from J, the gap between germline ends came to 12 bases. The CDR3 consists of 14 residues. CDR1 and CDR2 (germline): LGHNA, YSLEER. CDR3 DNA sequence: TGCGCCAGCAGCCTGGGCCTACCAACCTACGAGCAGTACTTC. This sequence encodes CASSLGLPTYEQYF.

This chain joins TRBV6-2 or TRBV6-3 and TRBJ2-1; 10 bases are a match to TRBD1. With 6 bases clipped from V and 8 bases from J, the junction kept 10 bases outside the gene matches. The CDR3 spans 15 residues. Germline V gene sequence: CDR1 MNHEY, CDR2 SVGEGT. The CDR3 DNA is TGTGCCAGCAGCACCCGGGACAGGGGTCTGGATGAGCAGTTCTTC. Residues: CASSTRDRGLDEQFF.

This chain links TRBV4-3 with TRBJ2-2; 7 positions match TRBD1. Germline V gives CDR1 LGHNA, CDR2 YSLEER. The CDR3 spans 14 residues. Trimming cost V 4 bases and J 4 bases; bases outside gene matches: 3. The DNA for the CDR3 is TGCGCCAGCAGCCGCACAGGGGCCACCGGGGAGCTGTTTTTT. Amino acids: CASSRTGATGELFF.

V and J are TRBV6-2 or TRBV6-3 and TRBJ2-4; TRBD2 agrees at 7 bases. V shed 6 bases, J shed 9 bases, and the junction held 20 bases outside the gene matches. The CDR3 has 17 residues. CDR1 is MNHEY, CDR2 SVGEGT, per germline. The CDR3 sequence is CASSSPFQPTGGSIQYF. The CDR3 DNA reads TGTGCCAGCAGCTCCCCGTTTCAGCCCACCGGGGGGAGCATTCAGTACTTC.

The chain combines TRBV5-1 with TRBJ2-7; TRBD2 matches at 8 bases. V lost 4 bases and J lost 2; bases outside the gene matches: 5. The CDR3 extends over 14 amino acids. In germline, CDR1 is SGHRS, CDR2 YFSETQ. The CDR3 region has the DNA TGCGCCAGCAGCATTAGCGGGGCCACCTACGAGCAGTACTTC. Its translation is CASSISGATYEQYF.

V is TRBV7-2 and J is TRBJ1-2; D is ambiguous. Per germline, CDR1 SGHTA and CDR2 FQGNSA. The CDR3 covers 15 residues. With 5 bases removed from V and 0 bases from J, the gap between germline ends came to 13 bases. CDR3 sequence: CASSPPNLSNYGYTF. In DNA, the CDR3 is TGTGCCAGCAGCCCCCCCAACCTCTCTAACTATGGCTACACCTTC. The full variable domain, in which reference TRBV7-2 and TRBJ1-2 provide the parts outside the CDR3, is GAGVSQSPSNKVTEKGKDVELRCDPISGHTALYWYRQSLGQGLEFLIYFQGNSAPDKSGLPSDRFSAERTGGSVSTLTIQRTQQEDSAVYLCASSPPNLSNYGYTFGSGTRLTVV.

V usage is TRBV7-9 and J usage is TRBJ1-1; a possible D gene is TRBD1 (6 bases). CDR1 is SEHNR, CDR2 FQNEAQ, per germline (reference sequence). CDR3 length equals 15 residues. Trimming removed 7 bases at V and 0 bases at J, with 15 bases between. This chain's CDR3 is CASTAPGALNTEAFF. The CDR3 DNA reads as TGTGCCAGCACGGCCCCGGGGGCCCTGAACACTGAAGCTTTCTTT.

V and J are TRBV5-1 and TRBJ1-1; D is ambiguous. This CDR3 contains 15 residues. Germline CDR1 reads SGHRS; CDR2 reads YFSETQ. V was clipped by 3 bases and J by 1 base, with 13 bases between them. The DNA of the CDR3 is TGCGCCAGCAGCTACGCCGGGTGGGGGAACACTGAAGCTTTCTTT. Translation: CASSYAGWGNTEAFF.

A single count supports this clonotype. Here the CDR3 DNA reads TGTGCCAGCGGCGGGACTAGCTGGGAGACCCAGTACTTC. This sequence encodes CASGGTSWETQYF. J is TRBJ2-5 and V is TRBV28, with 9 nucleotides matching TRBD2. Germline V lookup: CDR1 MDHEN, CDR2 SYDVKM. This CDR3 comprises 13 residues. J gave up 5 bases and V 8 bases, and 6 bases lay outside the gene matches.

The chain recombines TRBV2 with TRBJ2-5; TRBD2 matches 7 bases. CDR1 is SNHLY and CDR2 is FYNNEI in the germline V gene. The ends lost 6 bases at V and 5 bases at J; junction bases unmatched: 12. This CDR3 comprises 15 residues. CDR3 protein: CASSDGRAGTETQYF. The CDR3 DNA reads TGTGCCAGCAGCGATGGCCGAGCGGGGACTGAGACCCAGTACTTC.

The chain uses TRBV5-1 and TRBJ1-1; 7 bases map to TRBD1. With 6 bases clipped from V and 5 bases from J, the junction kept 7 bases outside the gene matches. Germline loops: CDR1 SGHRS, CDR2 YFSETQ. The CDR3 has 13 residues. The chain's CDR3 is CASTEQGRTEAFF. DNA for the CDR3: TGCGCCAGCACCGAACAGGGGAGGACTGAAGCTTTCTTT. The full variable domain, completed using reference TRBV5-1 and TRBJ1-1, is KAGVTQTPRYLIKTRGQQVTLSCSPISGHRSVSWYQQTPGQGLQFLFEYFSETQRNKGNFPGRFSGRQFSNSRSEMNVSTLELGDSALYLCASTEQGRTEAFFGQGTRLTVV.

The chain recombines TRBV4-2 with TRBJ1-4; maybe TRBD1 (6 bases). The CDR3 totals 15 residues. Germline V CDR1 and CDR2: LGHNA, YNFKEQ. Trimming removed 0 bases at V and 8 bases at J, with 13 bases between. CDR3 sequence (DNA): TGTGCCAGCAGCCAAGATGGAGGGGGGAGAGAAAAACTGTTTTTT. It is translated as CASSQDGGGREKLFF.

The chain couples TRBV6-5 to TRBJ1-2; no definite D call. The CDR3 is made up of 15 amino acids. Germline loops: CDR1 MNHEY, CDR2 SVGAGI. Deletions cut 7 bases from V and 7 bases from J, with 22 bases between. CDR3 protein: CASTPGSGGVGGYTF. Here the CDR3 DNA reads TGTGCCAGCACCCCTGGCTCAGGAGGAGTCGGTGGCTACACCTTC.

The rearrangement joins TRBV7-8 to TRBJ1-4; D unclear. Trimming cost V 5 bases and J 0 bases, with 10 bases left between them. The CDR3 extends over 15 amino acids. Germline CDR1 and CDR2: SGHVS and FQNEAQ. The CDR3 loop reads CASSPEYATNEKLFF. The CDR3 bases are TGTGCCAGCAGCCCCGAGTATGCAACTAATGAAAAACTGTTTTTT.

The V and J genes are TRBV6-2 or TRBV6-3 and TRBJ2-5; D may match TRBD1 or TRBD2 (5 bases each). The CDR3 contains 18 residues. Germline V gene lookup returns CDR1 MNHEY and CDR2 SVGEGT. Trimming stripped 5 bases from V and 1 base from J, with 23 bases between. For the CDR3, the DNA is TGTGCCAGCAGTGGCTCTCCGGGGACCGGTACAGTCCAAGAGACCCAGTACTTC. This codes for CASSGSPGTGTVQETQYF.

The chain combines TRBV3-1 with TRBJ2-1, with 7 nucleotides matching TRBD1. Per germline, CDR1 LGHDT and CDR2 YNNKEL (reference sequence). The V gene end was trimmed by 7 bases and the J gene end by 4 bases; junction bases not matched to a gene: 4. The CDR3 length is 13 residues. The CDR3 reads CASMTGKYNEQFF. DNA of the CDR3: TGTGCCAGCATGACAGGGAAGTACAATGAGCAGTTCTTC.

The V call is TRBV2, the J call TRBJ2-3; 8 bases align to TRBD2. CDR3 length: 16 residues. Trimming cost V 4 bases and J 5 bases; bases outside gene matches: 11. The V gene's germline CDR1 is SNHLY and CDR2 FYNNEI. CDR3 DNA: TGTGCCAGCAGTGGGGGGACTAGGGGAAAGGGAGATACGCAGTATTTT. Its protein is CASSGGTRGKGDTQYF.

This chain connects TRBV7-2 to TRBJ1-2; TRBD1 aligns across 9 bases. The CDR3 length is 16 residues. The junction had 7 bases not matched to a gene; V was cut back by 1 base and J by 4 bases. Germline V lookup: CDR1 SGHTA, CDR2 FQGNSA. The DNA of the CDR3 is TGTGCCAGCAGCTTAGTTTTAGTGGGACAGGGCTATGGCTACACCTTC. Translating it yields CASSLVLVGQGYGYTF.

The J gene is TRBJ1-6, the V gene TRBV19; no firm D call. The CDR3 extends over 12 amino acids. The germline V and J ends were trimmed by 5 bases and 10 bases, with 9 bases remaining between them. Germline V gene data show CDR1 as LNHDA and CDR2 as SQIVND (reference sequence). The DNA for the CDR3 is TGTGCCAGTAGTGCTGCGAAGTCACCCCTCCACTTT. Protein sequence: CASSAAKSPLHF.

The chain uses TRBV4-2 and TRBJ1-2; 9 bases map to TRBD1. CDR1 LGHNA and CDR2 YNFKEQ come from the germline V gene. V shed 5 bases and J 2 bases; nucleotides not matched to a gene: 6. This CDR3 has 15 amino acids. The CDR3 coding sequence is TGTGCCAGCAGCATACCGGGACAGGGCAACTATGGCTACACCTTC. It codes for CASSIPGQGNYGYTF.